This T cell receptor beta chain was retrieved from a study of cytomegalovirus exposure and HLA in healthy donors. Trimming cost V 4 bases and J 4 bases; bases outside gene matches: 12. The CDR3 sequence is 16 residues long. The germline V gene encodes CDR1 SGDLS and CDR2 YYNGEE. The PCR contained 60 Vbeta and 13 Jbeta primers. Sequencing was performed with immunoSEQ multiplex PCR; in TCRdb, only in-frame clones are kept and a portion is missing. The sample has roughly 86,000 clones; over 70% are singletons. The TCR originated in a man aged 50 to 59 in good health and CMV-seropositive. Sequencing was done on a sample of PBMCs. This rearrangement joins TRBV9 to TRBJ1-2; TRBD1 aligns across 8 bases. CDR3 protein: CASSPSGQGGGYGYTF. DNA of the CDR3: TGTGCCAGCAGCCCCAGCGGACAGGGCGGCGGCTATGGCTACACCTTC.